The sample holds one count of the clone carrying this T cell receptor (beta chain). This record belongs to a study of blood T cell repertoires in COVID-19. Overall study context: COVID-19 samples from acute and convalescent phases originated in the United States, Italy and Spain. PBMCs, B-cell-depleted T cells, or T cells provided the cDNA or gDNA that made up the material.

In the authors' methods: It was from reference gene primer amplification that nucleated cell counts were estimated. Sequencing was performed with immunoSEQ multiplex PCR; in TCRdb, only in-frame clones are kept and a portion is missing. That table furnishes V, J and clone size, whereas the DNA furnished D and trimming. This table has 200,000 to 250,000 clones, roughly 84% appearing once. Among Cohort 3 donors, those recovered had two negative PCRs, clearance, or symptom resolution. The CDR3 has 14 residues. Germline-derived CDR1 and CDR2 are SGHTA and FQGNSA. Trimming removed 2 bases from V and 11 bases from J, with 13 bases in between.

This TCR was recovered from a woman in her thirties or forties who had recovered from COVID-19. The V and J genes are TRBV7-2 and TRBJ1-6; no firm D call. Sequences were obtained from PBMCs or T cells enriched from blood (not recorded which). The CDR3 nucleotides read TGTGCCAGCAGCTTATTGGAGGTTGTGGCACCCCTCCACTTT. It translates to CASSLLEVVAPLHF.